The rows below give T cell receptor beta chains drawn from one sample of a study of shared clonotypes between healthy human individuals. The table came from immunoSEQ multiplex PCR; TCRdb's copy has only in-frame clones and leaves some out. The sample contains roughly 2.5 million clones, 90% to 95% of which appear only once. Sequencing used naive CD4+ T cells sorted from blood. These receptors were taken from a man between 18 and 35 years old in good health. CDR3s include the opening cysteine and the closing phenylalanine or tryptophan. Fields, in order: CDR3 protein, CDR3 DNA, J gene, D gene, V gene, clone size. The D gene is left open where the match is weak. A row's size may be missing; if present it is once, few, many or a size class.

CASSPRLAGVGDTQYF	TGTGCCAGCTCACCAAGACTAGCGGGAGTTGGGGATACGCAGTATTTT	TRBJ2-3	TRBD2	TRBV18	-
CASRAGTEQYF	TGTGCCAGCCGGGCCGGGACCGAGCAGTACTTC	TRBJ2-7	-	TRBV6-5	-
CAISESNRAAGGYTF	TGTGCCATCAGTGAGTCGAATAGGGCGGCGGGTGGCTACACCTTC	TRBJ1-2	-	TRBV10-3	-
CASSQGPGQGGETQYF	TGCGCCAGCAGCCAAGGACCGGGACAGGGCGGAGAGACCCAGTACTTC	TRBJ2-5	TRBD1	TRBV4-3	-
CASRGTTNYGYTF	TGTGCCAGCAGGGGGACAACTAACTATGGCTACACCTTC	TRBJ1-2	-	TRBV28	-
CASGSTGVTGELFF	TGCGCCAGCGGATCGACAGGGGTCACCGGGGAGCTGTTTTTT	TRBJ2-2	TRBD1	TRBV5-1	-
CASSQGGVRYEQYF	TGCGCCAGCAGCCAAGGAGGGGTTCGGTACGAGCAGTACTTC	TRBJ2-7	-	TRBV4-1	-
CASRSEEQYF	TGTGCCAGCAGGTCCGAAGAGCAGTACTTC	TRBJ2-7	-	TRBV25-1	-
CAISLARSSYEQYF	TGTGCCATCAGCCTAGCGCGGAGCTCCTACGAGCAGTACTTC	TRBJ2-7	-	TRBV10-3	-
CASSPLQGANSPLHF	TGTGCCAGCTCACCACTCCAGGGGGCGAATTCACCCCTCCACTTT	TRBJ1-6	TRBD1	TRBV18	-
CAWSVRGTGRDTEAFF	TGTGCCTGGAGTGTACGGGGGACAGGGAGGGACACTGAAGCTTTCTTT	TRBJ1-1	TRBD1	TRBV30	-
CAISDLGRGYGYTF	TGTGCCATCAGTGATCTAGGAAGGGGCTATGGCTACACCTTC	TRBJ1-2	-	TRBV10-3	few
CASSVRSSNEQFF	TGTGCCAGCAGCGTCCGTAGTAGCAATGAGCAGTTCTTC	TRBJ2-1	-	TRBV7-2	once
CASSFVRGGTDTQYF	TGTGCCAGCAGCTTCGTGCGGGGGGGCACAGATACGCAGTATTTT	TRBJ2-3	TRBD2	TRBV5-8	-
CASSLQGAPGSGANVLTF	TGTGCCAGCAGTCTACAGGGGGCCCCTGGCTCTGGGGCCAACGTCCTGACTTTC	TRBJ2-6	TRBD1	TRBV7-8	-
CASRLDRGEQFF	TGTGCCAGCAGACTAGACCGGGGCGAGCAGTTCTTC	TRBJ2-1	-	TRBV5-8	-
CASGSTRTSYNEQFF	TGCGCCAGCGGCTCCACTAGGACTTCCTACAATGAGCAGTTCTTC	TRBJ2-1	-	TRBV5-1	-
CASSLDGLAETQYF	TGTGCCAGCAGCTTAGATGGGCTAGCGGAGACCCAGTACTTC	TRBJ2-5	-	TRBV11-2	-
CASSLGRGAFF	TGTGCCAGCAGCTTAGGGCGGGGTGCTTTCTTT	TRBJ1-1	-	TRBV11-2	-
CASSPGDRNMNTEAFF	TGCGCCAGCAGCCCGGGGGACAGGAACATGAACACTGAAGCTTTCTTT	TRBJ1-1	TRBD1	TRBV5-1	-
CASSVQDTQYF	TGCGCCAGCAGTGTCCAGGATACGCAGTATTTT	TRBJ2-3	-	TRBV10-2	-
CASSVGRGSSYEQYF	TGCGCCAGCAGCGTGGGGCGCGGAAGCTCCTACGAGCAGTACTTC	TRBJ2-7	-	TRBV4-3	once
CASSLEQGNYGYTF	TGTGCCAGCAGCTTAGAACAGGGAAACTATGGCTACACCTTC	TRBJ1-2	-	TRBV7-2	-
CASSKDRSNQPQHF	TGTGCCAGCAGCAAGGACAGGTCAAATCAGCCCCAGCATTTT	TRBJ1-5	TRBD1	TRBV7-6	-
CASSFELAGKDTGELFF	TGTGCCAGCAGTTTTGAACTAGCGGGGAAAGACACCGGGGAGCTGTTTTTT	TRBJ2-2	TRBD2	TRBV28	-
CASRGSYNEQFF	TGCGCCAGCCGGGGTAGCTACAATGAGCAGTTCTTC	TRBJ2-1	-	TRBV10-2	-
CSVATSGLATGNEQFF	TGCAGCGTTGCAACTTCGGGACTAGCGACCGGAAATGAGCAGTTCTTC	TRBJ2-1	TRBD2	TRBV29-1	-